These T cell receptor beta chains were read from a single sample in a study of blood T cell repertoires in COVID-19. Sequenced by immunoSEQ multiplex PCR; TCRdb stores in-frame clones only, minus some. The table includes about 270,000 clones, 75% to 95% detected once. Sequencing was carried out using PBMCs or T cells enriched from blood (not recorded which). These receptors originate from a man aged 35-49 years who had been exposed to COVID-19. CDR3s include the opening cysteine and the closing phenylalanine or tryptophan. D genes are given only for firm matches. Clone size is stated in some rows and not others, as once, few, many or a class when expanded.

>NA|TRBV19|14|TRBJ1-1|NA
CASSIGWASTEAFF
TGTGCCAGTAGTATAGGTTGGGCAAGCACTGAAGCTTTCTTT
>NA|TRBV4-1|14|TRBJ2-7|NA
CASSQEWQSYEQYF
TGCGCCAGCAGCCAAGAGTGGCAGTCGTACGAGCAGTACTTC
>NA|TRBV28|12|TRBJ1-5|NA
CASRRGNQPQHF
TGTGCCAGCAGACGCGGCAATCAGCCCCAGCATTTT
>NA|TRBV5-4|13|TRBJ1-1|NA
CASSLVRGVEAFF
TGTGCCAGCAGCTTGGTACGGGGGGTTGAAGCTTTCTTT
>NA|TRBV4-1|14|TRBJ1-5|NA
CASSQTLEGQPQHF
TGCGCCAGCAGCCAGACTCTCGAGGGTCAGCCCCAGCATTTT
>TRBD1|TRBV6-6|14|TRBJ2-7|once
CASSTDRGVYEQYF
TGTGCCAGCAGTACGGACAGGGGTGTCTACGAGCAGTACTTC
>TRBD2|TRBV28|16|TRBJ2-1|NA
CASIQGGSNVYNEQFF
TGTGCCAGCATCCAAGGCGGGAGCAACGTCTACAATGAGCAGTTCTTC
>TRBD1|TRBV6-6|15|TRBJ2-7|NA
CASSYPTGSGPEQYF
TGTGCCAGCAGTTACCCGACAGGGAGCGGTCCCGAGCAGTACTTC
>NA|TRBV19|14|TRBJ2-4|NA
CASRPGHQKNIQYF
TGTGCCAGTAGGCCGGGACACCAAAAAAACATTCAGTACTTC
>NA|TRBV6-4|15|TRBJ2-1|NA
CASGLGAGPDNEQFF
TGTGCCAGCGGCCTGGGGGCTGGACCTGACAATGAGCAGTTCTTC
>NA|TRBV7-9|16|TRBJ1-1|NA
CASSLLGARMNTEAFF
TGTGCCAGCAGCTTGCTTGGGGCGAGAATGAACACTGAAGCTTTCTTT
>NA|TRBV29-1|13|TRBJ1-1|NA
CSVPHMGNTEAFF
TGCAGCGTCCCCCATATGGGCAACACTGAAGCTTTCTTT
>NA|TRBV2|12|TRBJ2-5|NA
CASQRLQETQYF
TGTGCCAGCCAGAGACTACAAGAGACCCAGTACTTC
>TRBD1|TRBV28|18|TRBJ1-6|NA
CASSLYGQGGYYNSPLHF
TGTGCCAGCAGTTTATACGGACAGGGGGGCTACTATAATTCACCCCTCCACTTT
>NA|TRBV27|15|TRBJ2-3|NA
CASSWEDGPQDTQYF
TGTGCCAGCAGTTGGGAGGACGGACCCCAAGATACGCAGTATTTT
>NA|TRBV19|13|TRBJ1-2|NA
CASSTTDLFGYTF
TGTGCCAGTAGTACTACTGATCTATTCGGCTACACCTTC
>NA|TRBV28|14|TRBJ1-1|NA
CASSLQGSGTEAFF
TGTGCCAGCAGTTTACAGGGTTCGGGCACTGAAGCTTTCTTT
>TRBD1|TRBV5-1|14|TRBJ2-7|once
CASRIGDRVHEQYF
TGCGCCAGCCGGATTGGGGACAGGGTCCACGAGCAGTACTTC